The 32 T cell receptor beta chains below were found in one sample sequenced in a study of OX40 agonist ivuxolimab in advanced cancers. Using immunoSEQ multiplex PCR, the repertoire was profiled, and TCRdb retains in-frame clones only, with some absent. Of about 68,000 clones listed, 65% to 85% are singletons. Material: CD4+ or CD8+ T cells sorted from blood, obtained in a trial of the OX40 agonist ivuxolimab. Receptors originate from an adult with an advanced solid tumor such as melanoma, head and neck, liver or kidney cancer.

The V and J genes are TRBV11-3 and TRBJ2-7; possible D gene TRBD1, 6 bases. From germline, CDR1 is SGHNT and CDR2 YENEEA. Trimming removed 5 bases from V and 2 bases from J, with 10 bases in between. The CDR3 spans 13 residues. Here the CDR3 reads CASSTTGAYEQYF. The CDR3 coding sequence is TGTGCCAGCAGCACGACAGGAGCCTACGAGCAGTACTTC.

This chain links TRBV5-4 with TRBJ1-1; a weak D match, TRBD1 (5 bases). Trimming took off 2 bases at V and 4 bases at J, with 15 bases between the two ends. Germline V lookup: CDR1 SGHNT, CDR2 YYREEE (reference sequence). This CDR3 spans 15 amino acids. CDR3 bases: TGTGCCAGCAGCTTACGCGGGGCCCATTTCACTGAAGCTTTCTTT. It is translated as CASSLRGAHFTEAFF. Combining the CDR3 with reference TRBV5-4 and TRBJ1-1 gives the whole variable domain ETGVTQSPTHLIKTRGQQVTLRCSSQSGHNTVSWYQQALGQGPQFIFQYYREEENGRGNFPPRFSGLQFPNYSSELNVNALELDDSALYLCASSLRGAHFTEAFFGQGTRLTVV.

The CDR3 reads CASGKESVSYEQYF. As DNA, the CDR3 is TGTGCCAGCGGTAAGGAGTCGGTCAGCTACGAGCAGTACTTC. The chain employs TRBV2 and TRBJ2-7; the D is unclear. The CDR3 totals 14 residues. In germline, CDR1 is SNHLY, CDR2 FYNNEI. V was trimmed by 8 bases and J by 3 bases, leaving 17 bases between them.

Only one count was recorded for this clone. The CDR3 reads CASHGTSGLSYNEQFF. The CDR3 DNA reads as TGTGCCAGTCATGGGACTAGCGGACTCTCCTACAATGAGCAGTTCTTC. The V gene is TRBV28, the J gene TRBJ2-1, with 11 positions matching TRBD2. Germline values: CDR1 MDHEN, CDR2 SYDVKM. V trimming: 9 bases; J trimming: 0 bases; junction bases outside the gene matches: 7. The CDR3 is 16 residues long.

The chain uses TRBV15 and TRBJ1-1; TRBD1 agrees at 9 bases. With 4 bases clipped from V and 9 bases from J, the junction kept 15 bases outside the gene matches. CDR3 length equals 16 residues. Germline-derived CDR1 and CDR2 are LNHNV and YYDKDF (reference sequence). The CDR3 here is CATSMGGGTGLQKAFF. The CDR3 region has the DNA TGTGCCACCAGCATGGGGGGTGGGACAGGGCTTCAAAAAGCTTTCTTT. Using reference TRBV15 and TRBJ1-1 for the parts outside the CDR3, the full variable domain is DAMVIQNPRYQVTQFGKPVTLSCSQTLNHNVMYWYQQKSSQAPKLLFHYYDKDFNNEADTPDNFQSRRPNTSFCFLDIRSPGLGDTAMYLCATSMGGGTGLQKAFFGQGTRLTVV.

This chain uses TRBV6-1 with TRBJ2-3; 7 bases align to TRBD1. The CDR3 totals 13 residues. Germline V gene data show CDR1 as MNHNS and CDR2 as SASEGT. Trimming at V came to 8 bases and at J to 0 bases, leaving 2 bases not matched to a gene. The CDR3 nucleotides read TGTGCCAGCCGGGACAGCAGCACAGATACGCAGTATTTT. The encoded protein is CASRDSSTDTQYF.

Comments on this clone: One end of the junction is discordant with germline, which a read error may explain. The chain has TRBV10-2 and TRBJ2-1; D gene uncertain. Germline V gene sequence: CDR1 WSHSY, CDR2 SAAADI. The CDR3 covers 13 residues. CDR3 DNA: TGCGCCAGCAGCGAGTGGTCGTACAATGAGCAGTTCTTC. It translates to CASSEWSYNEQFF.

Only one count was recorded for this clone. The chain employs TRBV28 and TRBJ2-7; TRBD2 agrees at 14 bases. V was clipped by 6 bases and J by 4 bases; unmatched bases: 5. CDR1 and CDR2 from the germline V gene are MDHEN and SYDVKM. CDR3 size: 15 residues. The CDR3 coding sequence is TGTGCCAGCAGACCGGGACTAGCGGGAGTATACGAGCAGTACTTC. It specifies CASRPGLAGVYEQYF.

For this clone: One end of the junction is discordant with germline, which a read error may explain. The chain carries TRBV7-8 and TRBJ1-6, with no clear D. The V gene's germline CDR1 is SGHVS and CDR2 FQNEAQ. The CDR3 spans 14 residues. DNA of the CDR3: TGTGCCAGCAGCGTAACATCACAGTCATCACCCCCCCACTTT. Translation: CASSVTSQSSPPHF.

The chain is built from TRBV2 and TRBJ1-1, with 8 bases aligning to TRBD1. CDR1 and CDR2 from the germline V gene are SNHLY and FYNNEI. V was pared by 2 bases and J by 4 bases, with 15 bases of the junction left unmatched. The CDR3 runs to 18 residues. This chain's CDR3 is CASSEWGRQGQPSTEAFF. DNA of the CDR3: TGTGCCAGCAGTGAATGGGGGCGACAGGGGCAACCCTCCACTGAAGCTTTCTTT.

This clone was seen once. The J gene is TRBJ1-1, the V gene TRBV4-2; the D is unclear. The CDR3 consists of 15 residues. V was trimmed by 4 bases and J by 1 base, leaving 13 bases between them. Germline V lookup: CDR1 LGHNA, CDR2 YNFKEQ. The CDR3 reads CASSLWGRENTEAFF. The CDR3 DNA reads TGTGCCAGCAGCCTGTGGGGTCGGGAGAACACTGAAGCTTTCTTT.

This chain connects TRBV2 to TRBJ1-2, with D maybe TRBD1 (5 bases). The CDR3 has 17 residues. V gave up 3 bases and J gave up 0 bases, with 17 bases separating them. CDR1 and CDR2 from the germline V gene are SNHLY and FYNNEI. The CDR3 protein is CASSEGQVRRANYGYTF. The CDR3 DNA reads as TGTGCCAGCAGTGAGGGGCAGGTCCGGCGGGCTAACTATGGCTACACCTTC.

This clone was counted a few times. V usage is TRBV19 and J usage is TRBJ2-1; 10 bases map to TRBD2. V shed 5 bases and J 2 bases; nucleotides not matched to a gene: 9. The CDR3 is 17 residues long. CDR1 and CDR2 (germline): LNHDA, SQIVND (reference sequence). This CDR3 is CASSPGSGRVAYNEQFF. CDR3 DNA sequence: TGTGCCAGTAGTCCGGGGAGCGGGAGGGTAGCCTACAATGAGCAGTTCTTC. Drawing the rest from reference TRBV19 and TRBJ2-1, the complete variable domain is DGGITQSPKYLFRKEGQNVTLSCEQNLNHDAMYWYRQDPGQGLRLIYYSQIVNDFQKGDIAEGYSVSREKKESFPLTVTSAQKNPTAFYLCASSPGSGRVAYNEQFFGPGTRLTVL.

The chain has TRBV5-1 and TRBJ1-1, with 8 positions matching TRBD1. Germline V lookup: CDR1 SGHRS, CDR2 YFSETQ. The CDR3 covers 17 residues. V was pared by 4 bases and J by 4 bases, with 15 bases of the junction left unmatched. In DNA, the CDR3 is TGCGCCAGCAGCGAGGGTCCTCTAACAGGGGGTAGCACTGAAGCTTTCTTT. Protein sequence: CASSEGPLTGGSTEAFF.

This rearrangement joins TRBV5-6 to TRBJ2-1; 8 bases are shared with TRBD1. CDR1 and CDR2 from the germline V gene are SGHDT and YYEEEE. The CDR3 spans 15 residues. Trimming removed 0 bases from V and 3 bases from J; junction bases left unmatched: 2. In nucleotides, the CDR3 is TGTGCCAGCAGCTTGGGGACAGGGTTCTACAATGAGCAGTTCTTC. It codes for CASSLGTGFYNEQFF.

This clone was observed a handful of times. The chain carries TRBV19 and TRBJ1-1; 7 bases line up with TRBD1. Germline CDR1 reads LNHDA; CDR2 reads SQIVND (reference sequence). V gave up 5 bases and J gave up 3 bases; unmatched junction bases: 6. This CDR3 spans 14 amino acids. The CDR3 is CASSPRDSYTEAFF. In nucleotides, the CDR3 is TGTGCCAGTAGTCCTAGGGACAGCTACACTGAAGCTTTCTTT.

V is TRBV6-5 and J is TRBJ1-2; D gene uncertain. CDR3 size: 16 residues. The V gene lost 3 bases and the J gene lost 4 bases, with 18 bases spanning the gap. CDR1 is MNHEY and CDR2 is SVGAGI in the germline V gene. In DNA, the CDR3 is TGTGCCAGCAGTTATATCATGAAGGCAGAATTCTATGGCTACACCTTC. Its translation is CASSYIMKAEFYGYTF.

The chain combines TRBV6-1 with TRBJ1-2; 12 positions agree with TRBD1. Germline-derived CDR1 and CDR2 are MNHNS and SASEGT. The CDR3 is made up of 14 amino acids. V gave up 4 bases and J gave up 5 bases; unmatched junction bases: 2. This chain's CDR3 is CASSGDRGLYGYTF. The CDR3 DNA sequence: TGTGCCAGCAGTGGGGACAGGGGGCTGTATGGCTACACCTTC.

The V gene is TRBV5-1, the J gene TRBJ1-1; no definite D call. Germline CDR1 is SGHRS and CDR2 is YFSETQ. V lost 0 bases and J 3 bases, leaving 9 bases between the germline ends. This CDR3 has 14 amino acids. The CDR3 nucleotides read TGCGCCAGCAGCTTGGCTGGTGGGTACACTGAAGCTTTCTTT. Translating gives CASSLAGGYTEAFF. Full variable domain (outside the CDR3, taken from reference TRBV5-1 and TRBJ1-1): KAGVTQTPRYLIKTRGQQVTLSCSPISGHRSVSWYQQTPGQGLQFLFEYFSETQRNKGNFPGRFSGRQFSNSRSEMNVSTLELGDSALYLCASSLAGGYTEAFFGQGTRLTVV.

This clone has just one count. This chain joins TRBV6-5 and TRBJ1-5; 8 bases agree with TRBD1. Per germline, CDR1 MNHEY and CDR2 SVGAGI. The CDR3 runs to 15 residues. Trimming took 6 bases from V and 2 from J; bases not matched to a gene: 6. The CDR3 region has the DNA TGTGCCAGCAGCCGGACAGGGAGGGGCAATCAGCCCCAGCATTTT. This gives the protein CASSRTGRGNQPQHF.

V usage is TRBV7-2 and J usage is TRBJ2-5; tentative D call: TRBD1 (5 bases). Trimming stripped 6 bases from V and 7 bases from J, with 9 bases between. In germline, CDR1 is SGHTA, CDR2 FQGNSA. The CDR3 has 11 residues. CDR3 region: CASRGLGTQYF. CDR3 DNA: TGTGCCAGCAGGGGGCTAGGGACCCAGTACTTC.

This chain uses TRBV27 with TRBJ1-6; weak D call: TRBD1 (5 bases). This CDR3 has 20 residues. V was cut by 2 bases and J by 0 bases, with 20 bases left in between. Per germline, CDR1 MNHEY and CDR2 SMNVEV (reference sequence). This CDR3 reads CASSLRGGVKMSSYNSPLHF. The CDR3 DNA reads as TGTGCCAGCAGTTTAAGAGGAGGGGTTAAAATGAGCTCCTATAATTCACCCCTCCACTTT.

The chain joins TRBV5-6 to TRBJ1-3; no reliable D call. The germline CDR1 and CDR2 sequences are SGHDT and YYEEEE. This CDR3 has 18 amino acids. V was clipped by 2 bases and J by 3 bases, with 21 bases between them. The CDR3 here is CASSFEPPGQRIGNTIYF. Written as DNA, the CDR3 is TGTGCCAGCAGCTTCGAACCCCCGGGCCAGCGGATTGGAAACACCATATATTTT.

The V call is TRBV7-8, the J call TRBJ1-1; weak D call: TRBD1 (6 bases). Deletions cut 4 bases from V and 4 bases from J, with 13 bases between. Germline CDR1 and CDR2: SGHVS and FQNEAQ. The CDR3 is 14 residues long. Written as DNA, the CDR3 is TGTGCCAGCAGCTCAACAGGGTCGGTCACTGAAGCTTTCTTT. As protein: CASSSTGSVTEAFF. The full variable domain, in which reference TRBV7-8 and TRBJ1-1 provide the parts outside the CDR3, is GAGVSQSPRYKVAKRGQDVALRCDPISGHVSLFWYQQALGQGPEFLTYFQNEAQLDKSGLPSDRFFAERPEGSVSTLKIQRTQQEDSAVYLCASSSTGSVTEAFFGQGTRLTVV.

The V and J genes are TRBV5-1 and TRBJ2-5, with D tentatively TRBD2 (6 bases). This CDR3 has 14 residues. Germline V gives CDR1 SGHRS, CDR2 YFSETQ. Between the trimmed V and J ends, which lost 5 bases and 5 bases, there was a span of 16 bases. CDR3 DNA: TGCGCCAGCAGAGCAGGGAGGATGATGGAGACCCAGTACTTC. Its protein product is CASRAGRMMETQYF.

This sequence joins TRBV5-4 and TRBJ2-2, with 8 bases matching TRBD2. This CDR3 spans 16 amino acids. The V gene's germline CDR1 is SGHNT and CDR2 YYREEE (reference sequence). V lost 1 base to trimming and J lost 3 bases; unmatched junction nucleotides: 5. CDR3 sequence reads: CASSLRSGGHTGELFF. CDR3 coding DNA: TGTGCCAGCAGCTTGCGGAGCGGGGGCCACACCGGGGAGCTGTTTTTT.

This chain uses TRBV19 with TRBJ2-5; 9 positions agree with TRBD1. Unmatched junction bases numbered 8, after V lost 7 bases and J lost 2 bases. Germline assignment: CDR1 LNHDA and CDR2 SQIVND (reference sequence). The CDR3 extends over 15 amino acids. The CDR3 spells CASTALGQGQETQYF. As DNA, the CDR3 is TGTGCCAGTACCGCCCTGGGACAGGGACAAGAGACCCAGTACTTC. Together with reference TRBV19 and TRBJ2-5, the CDR3 gives the full variable domain: DGGITQSPKYLFRKEGQNVTLSCEQNLNHDAMYWYRQDPGQGLRLIYYSQIVNDFQKGDIAEGYSVSREKKESFPLTVTSAQKNPTAFYLCASTALGQGQETQYFGPGTRLLVL.

The chain joins TRBV5-1 to TRBJ1-1; no reliable D call. Deletions cut 2 bases from V and 5 bases from J, with 10 bases between. CDR3 length: 13 amino acids. CDR1 is SGHRS, CDR2 YFSETQ, per germline. The DNA of the CDR3 is TGCGCCAGCAGCTTTTCGGGTTTAACTGAAGCTTTCTTT. This gives the protein CASSFSGLTEAFF. The whole variable domain, remainder taken from reference TRBV5-1 and TRBJ1-1, is KAGVTQTPRYLIKTRGQQVTLSCSPISGHRSVSWYQQTPGQGLQFLFEYFSETQRNKGNFPGRFSGRQFSNSRSEMNVSTLELGDSALYLCASSFSGLTEAFFGQGTRLTVV.

This clone was counted between two and nine times. V is TRBV27 and J is TRBJ2-7; possible D gene TRBD1, 6 bases. Germline V CDR1 and CDR2: MNHEY, SMNVEV (reference sequence). Trimming stripped 5 bases from V and 0 bases from J, with 17 bases between. The CDR3 loop spans 16 amino acids. CDR3 in DNA: TGTGCCAGCAGTCTCGCGGACAGATTCCTCTCCTACGAGCAGTACGTC. It is translated as CASSLADRFLSYEQYV.

Turning to this clone: The same CDR3 also results from other DNA sequences found in this sample. The chain has TRBV5-1 and TRBJ2-1; 7 nucleotides agree with TRBD1. The CDR3 sequence is 13 residues long. The ends lost 0 bases at V and 7 bases at J; junction bases unmatched: 1. The germline V gene has CDR1 SGHRS and CDR2 YFSETQ. The CDR3 sequence: CASSLAQGNEQFF. CDR3 bases: TGCGCCAGCAGCTTGGCACAGGGGAATGAGCAGTTCTTC.

V gene TRBV10-2 combines with J gene TRBJ2-1; D might be TRBD1 (6 bases). The CDR3 contains 13 residues. Trimming removed 6 bases from V and 10 bases from J, with 16 bases in between. Germline V gives CDR1 WSHSY, CDR2 SAAADI. The CDR3 DNA reads TGCGCCAGCAGCCGAGTTGGGGGCATAGAGCAGTTCTTC. Translation gives CASSRVGGIEQFF.

The V gene is TRBV19, the J gene TRBJ2-1, with 11 nucleotides matching TRBD2. Looked up from germline, CDR1 is LNHDA and CDR2 is SQIVND (reference sequence). This CDR3 contains 13 residues. The junction had 3 bases not matched to a gene; V was cut back by 7 bases and J by 7 bases. Here the CDR3 reads CASTGLADNEQFF. CDR3 nucleotides: TGTGCCAGTACGGGACTAGCGGATAATGAGCAGTTCTTC.